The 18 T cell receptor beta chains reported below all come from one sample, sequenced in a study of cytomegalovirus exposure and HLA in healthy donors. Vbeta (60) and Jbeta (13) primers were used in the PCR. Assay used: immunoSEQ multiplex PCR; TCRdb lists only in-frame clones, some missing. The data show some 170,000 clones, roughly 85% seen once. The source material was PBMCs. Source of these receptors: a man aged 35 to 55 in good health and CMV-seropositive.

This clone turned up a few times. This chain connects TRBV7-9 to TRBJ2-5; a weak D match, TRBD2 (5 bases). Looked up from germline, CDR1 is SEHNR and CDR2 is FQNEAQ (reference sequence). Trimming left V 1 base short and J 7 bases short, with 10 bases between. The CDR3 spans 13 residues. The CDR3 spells CASSLGRLGTQYF. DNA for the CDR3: TGTGCCAGCAGCTTAGGGAGGCTGGGGACCCAGTACTTC.

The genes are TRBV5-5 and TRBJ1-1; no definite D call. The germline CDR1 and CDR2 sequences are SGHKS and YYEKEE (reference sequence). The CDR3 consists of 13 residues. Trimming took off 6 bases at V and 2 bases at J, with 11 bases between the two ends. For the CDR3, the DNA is TGTGCCAGCAAAAACATACCCAACACTGAAGCTTTCTTT. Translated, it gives CASKNIPNTEAFF.

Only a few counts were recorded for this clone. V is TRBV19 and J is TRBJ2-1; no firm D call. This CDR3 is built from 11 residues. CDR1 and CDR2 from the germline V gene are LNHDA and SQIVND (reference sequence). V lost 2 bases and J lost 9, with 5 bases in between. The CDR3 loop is CASSIYGEQFF. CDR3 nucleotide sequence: TGTGCCAGTAGTATATACGGTGAGCAGTTCTTC.

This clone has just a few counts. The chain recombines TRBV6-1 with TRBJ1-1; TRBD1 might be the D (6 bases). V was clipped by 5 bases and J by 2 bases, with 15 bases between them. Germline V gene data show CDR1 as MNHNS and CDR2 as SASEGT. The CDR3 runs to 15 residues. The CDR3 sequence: CASSPHAGVNTEAFF. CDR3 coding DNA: TGTGCCAGCAGTCCCCACGCAGGGGTAAACACTGAAGCTTTCTTT.

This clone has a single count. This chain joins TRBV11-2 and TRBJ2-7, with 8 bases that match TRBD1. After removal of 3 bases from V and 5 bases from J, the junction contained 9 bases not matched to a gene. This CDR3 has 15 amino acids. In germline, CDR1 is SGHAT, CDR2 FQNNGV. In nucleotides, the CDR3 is TGTGCCAGCAGCTTCGAGGACAGGGTCGCCGACGAGCAGTACTTC. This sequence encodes CASSFEDRVADEQYF.

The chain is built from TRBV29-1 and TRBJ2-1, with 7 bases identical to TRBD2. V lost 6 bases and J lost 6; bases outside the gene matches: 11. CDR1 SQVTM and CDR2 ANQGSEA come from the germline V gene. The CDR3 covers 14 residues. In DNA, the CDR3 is TGCAGCGTCCGGAGGGGAGGGCAGGGCAATGAGCAGTTCTTC. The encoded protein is CSVRRGGQGNEQFF.

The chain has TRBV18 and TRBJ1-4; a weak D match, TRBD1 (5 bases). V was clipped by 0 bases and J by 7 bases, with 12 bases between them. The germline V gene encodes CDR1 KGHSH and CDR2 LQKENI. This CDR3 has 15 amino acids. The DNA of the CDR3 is TGTGCCAGCTCACCACCGAGCGGGGGAGGTGAAAAACTGTTTTTT. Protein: CASSPPSGGGEKLFF.

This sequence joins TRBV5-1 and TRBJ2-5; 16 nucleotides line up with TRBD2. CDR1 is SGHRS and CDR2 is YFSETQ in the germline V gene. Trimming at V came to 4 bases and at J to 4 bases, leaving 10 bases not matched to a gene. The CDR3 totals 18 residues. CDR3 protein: CASSAGTSGRAGGETQYF. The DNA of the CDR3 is TGCGCCAGCAGCGCCGGGACTAGCGGGAGGGCTGGGGGAGAGACCCAGTACTTC.

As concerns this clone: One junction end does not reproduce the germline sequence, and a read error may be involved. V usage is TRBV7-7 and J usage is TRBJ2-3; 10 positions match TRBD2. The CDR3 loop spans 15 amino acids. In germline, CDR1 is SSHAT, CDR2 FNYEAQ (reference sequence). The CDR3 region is CASSAGTSAADTQYF. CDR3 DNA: TGTGCTAGCAGCGCAGGGACTAGCGCCGCAGATACGCAGTATTTT.

CDR3 coding DNA: TGTGCCTGGAGTGTTGGCCAGGCCTACGAGCAGTACTTC. Protein: CAWSVGQAYEQYF. The chain has TRBV30 and TRBJ2-7; D not resolved. Germline loops: CDR1 GTSNPN, CDR2 SVGIG (reference sequence). The CDR3 contains 13 residues. V lost 0 bases and J lost 2, with 8 bases in between.

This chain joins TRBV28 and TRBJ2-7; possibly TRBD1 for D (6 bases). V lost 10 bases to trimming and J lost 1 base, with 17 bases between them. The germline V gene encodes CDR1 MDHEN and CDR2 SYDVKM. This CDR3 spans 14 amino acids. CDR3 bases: TGTGCCATCCTCTCCCACAGGGATTCCTACGAGCAGTACTTC. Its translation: CAILSHRDSYEQYF.

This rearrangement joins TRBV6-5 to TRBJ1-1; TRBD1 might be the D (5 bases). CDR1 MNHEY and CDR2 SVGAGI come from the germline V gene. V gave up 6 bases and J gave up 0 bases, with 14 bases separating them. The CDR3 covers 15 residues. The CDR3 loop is CASSRNQGLNTEAFF. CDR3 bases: TGTGCCAGCAGCCGGAATCAGGGTTTGAACACTGAAGCTTTCTTT.

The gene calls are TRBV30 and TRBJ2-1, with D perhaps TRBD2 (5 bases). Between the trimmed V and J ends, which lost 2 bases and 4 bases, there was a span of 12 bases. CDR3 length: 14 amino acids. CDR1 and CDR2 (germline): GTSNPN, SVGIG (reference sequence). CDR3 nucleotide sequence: TGTGCCTGGAGTCTTGGACTGTCGTACAATGAGCAGTTCTTC. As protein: CAWSLGLSYNEQFF.

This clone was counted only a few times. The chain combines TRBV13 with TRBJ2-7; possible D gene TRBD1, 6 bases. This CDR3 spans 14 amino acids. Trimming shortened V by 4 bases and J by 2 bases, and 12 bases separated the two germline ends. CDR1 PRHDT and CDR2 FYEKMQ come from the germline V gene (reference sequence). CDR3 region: CASSSRGATYEQYF. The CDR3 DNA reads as TGTGCCAGCAGCTCCAGGGGAGCCACCTACGAGCAGTACTTC. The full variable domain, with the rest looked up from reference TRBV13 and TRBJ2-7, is AAGVIQSPRHLIKEKRETATLKCYPIPRHDTVYWYQQGPGQDPQFLISFYEKMQSDKGSIPDRFSAQQFSDYHSELNMSSLELGDSALYFCASSSRGATYEQYFGPGTRLTVT.

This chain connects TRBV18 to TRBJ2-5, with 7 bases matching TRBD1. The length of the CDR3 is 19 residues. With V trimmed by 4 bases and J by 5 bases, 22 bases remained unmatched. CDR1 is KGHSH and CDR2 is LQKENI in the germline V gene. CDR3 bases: TGTGCCAGCTCACGACGGACAGGAGCAGTATATCCAGGCGAGGAGACCCAGTACTTC. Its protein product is CASSRRTGAVYPGEETQYF.

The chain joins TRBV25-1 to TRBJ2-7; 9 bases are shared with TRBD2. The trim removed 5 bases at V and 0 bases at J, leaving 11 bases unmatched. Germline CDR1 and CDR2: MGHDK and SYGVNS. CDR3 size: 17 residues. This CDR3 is CASSRSLTSGGSYEQYF. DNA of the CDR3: TGTGCCAGCAGTCGGTCATTGACTAGCGGAGGCTCCTACGAGCAGTACTTC.

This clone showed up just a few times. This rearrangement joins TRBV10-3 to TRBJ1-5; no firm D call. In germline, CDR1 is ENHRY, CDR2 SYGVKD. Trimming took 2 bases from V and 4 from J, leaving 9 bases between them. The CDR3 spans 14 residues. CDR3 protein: CAISEGRQNQPQHF. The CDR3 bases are TGTGCCATCAGTGAGGGCAGGCAAAATCAGCCCCAGCATTTT.

Here the CDR3 reads CASSGTATGETQYF. In DNA, the CDR3 is TGTGCCAGCAGTGGGACAGCAACCGGGGAGACCCAGTACTTC. This chain uses TRBV27 with TRBJ2-5, with 7 bases that match TRBD1. The CDR3 runs to 14 residues. The V gene end was trimmed by 5 bases and the J gene end by 5 bases; junction bases not matched to a gene: 8. Germline loops: CDR1 MNHEY, CDR2 SMNVEV (reference sequence).